One and the same sample provided the 11 T cell receptor beta chains below, sequenced in a study of Ad26.COV2.S vaccination and SARS-CoV-2 variants. Treatment in this sample: over 15 received Ad26.COV2.S at low or high dose, single or two shots; 5 received placebo; per-sample allocation not given. On day 63 after the first injection, vaccine and placebo recipients gave samples. Only in-frame clones appear in the TCRdb table, and some are missing; sequencing was by immunoSEQ multiplex PCR. The data show hundreds of thousands of clones, with about nine tenths seen just once and around 3.6% held by the top ten. The source was peripheral blood, collected in a trial of Ad26.COV2.S vaccine versus placebo. The receptor set was obtained from a person between 18 and 65 years old who received the Ad26.COV2.S COVID-19 vaccine or a placebo.

The chain combines TRBV27 with TRBJ2-1, with D possibly TRBD2 on 5 matching bases. The germline V gene has CDR1 MNHEY and CDR2 SMNVEV (reference sequence). Trimming left V 3 bases short and J 2 bases short, with 11 bases between. There are 15 residues in the CDR3. CDR3 nucleotide sequence: TGTGCCAGCAGTTTTAGAGCGGTAACCTACAATGAGCAGTTCTTC. Translation: CASSFRAVTYNEQFF.

The chain recombines TRBV30 with TRBJ2-5; 8 bases agree with TRBD2. The CDR3 length is 15 residues. V shed 0 bases and J 5 bases; nucleotides not matched to a gene: 8. The germline gives CDR1 GTSNPN, CDR2 SVGIG (reference sequence). The CDR3 DNA follows: TGTGCCTGGAGTGTGGTTGGACTAGCAGGGGAGACCCAGTACTTC. Protein sequence: CAWSVVGLAGETQYF.

The chain has TRBV9 and TRBJ1-2; weak D call: TRBD1 (6 bases). The germline V gene has CDR1 SGDLS and CDR2 YYNGEE. Trimming removed 0 bases at V and 7 bases at J, with 19 bases between. This CDR3 comprises 16 residues. The DNA of the CDR3 is TGTGCCAGCAGCGTAGGGAAAGACAGGCGGTCTCGTGGCTACACCTTC. It codes for CASSVGKDRRSRGYTF.

V usage is TRBV6-5 and J usage is TRBJ1-4, with no clear D. The CDR3 has 15 residues. Germline V gene sequence: CDR1 MNHEY, CDR2 SVGAGI. V shed 5 bases and J shed 1 base, with 11 bases lying between them. For the CDR3, the DNA is TGTGCCAGCAGTCAGCTGACGGGAACTAATGAAAAACTGTTTTTT. It specifies CASSQLTGTNEKLFF.

The genes are TRBV24-1 and TRBJ1-2, with D unresolved. Germline values: CDR1 KGHDR, CDR2 SFDVKD. With 3 bases removed from V and 4 bases from J, the gap between germline ends came to 11 bases. This CDR3 has 14 amino acids. The CDR3 is CATSDPGRGYGYTF. In DNA form, the CDR3 reads TGTGCCACCAGTGATCCCGGACGAGGCTATGGCTACACCTTC.

The rearrangement uses TRBV7-2 and TRBJ1-5; D gene ambiguous. The ends were cut back, 1 base at V and 5 bases at J, with 9 bases in the middle. The germline V gene has CDR1 SGHTA and CDR2 FQGNSA. This CDR3 contains 14 residues. The CDR3 sequence is CASSLGGVDQPQHF. For the CDR3, the DNA is TGTGCCAGCAGCTTAGGTGGGGTCGATCAGCCCCAGCATTTT.

This clone was seen a few times. The V and J genes are TRBV9 and TRBJ1-1, with D perhaps TRBD1 (5 bases). CDR3 length: 15 amino acids. V lost 4 bases, J lost 2 bases, and 15 bases lay in between. CDR1 is SGDLS, CDR2 YYNGEE, per germline. CDR3 in amino acids: CASSLRDGGNTEAFF. Here the CDR3 DNA reads TGTGCCAGCAGCCTAAGGGACGGAGGAAACACTGAAGCTTTCTTT.

This clone has just a few counts. The CDR3 sequence is CASSIRGDQPQHF. For the CDR3, the DNA is TGTGCCAGCAGCATCAGGGGGGATCAGCCCCAGCATTTT. The chain carries TRBV7-2 and TRBJ1-5; 7 bases match TRBD1. With 5 bases clipped from V and 5 bases from J, the junction kept 3 bases outside the gene matches. Germline V gene lookup returns CDR1 SGHTA and CDR2 FQGNSA. The CDR3 contains 13 residues.

V usage is TRBV7-2 and J usage is TRBJ2-1; 12 bases are a match to TRBD2. Germline CDR1 reads SGHTA; CDR2 reads FQGNSA. The V and J ends lost 0 bases and 9 bases, in that order; junction bases with no gene match: 15. The CDR3 length is 19 residues. The CDR3 sequence: CASSLAPPGLAGGLGEQFF. For the CDR3, the DNA is TGTGCCAGCAGCTTAGCTCCCCCTGGTCTAGCGGGGGGGCTGGGTGAGCAGTTCTTC.

The chain combines TRBV7-9 with TRBJ2-5, with no clear D. V was pared by 1 base and J by 0 bases, with 6 bases between. The V gene's germline CDR1 is SEHNR and CDR2 FQNEAQ (reference sequence). This CDR3 has 14 amino acids. CDR3 DNA: TGTGCCAGCAGCTTAGTGGAGCACCAAGAGACCCAGTACTTC. Its protein is CASSLVEHQETQYF.

CDR3 residues: CASSLEETQYF. CDR3 sequence (DNA): TGTGCCAGCAGTTTAGAAGAGACCCAGTACTTC. The chain carries TRBV6-5 and TRBJ2-5; no clear D. Per the germline V gene, CDR1 is MNHEY and CDR2 is SVGAGI. Trimming removed 4 bases at V and 3 bases at J, with 3 bases between. This CDR3 comprises 11 residues.